Shown below are 4 T cell receptor beta chains from a single sample sequenced in a study of CD8 T cells in Susac syndrome. RNA totalling about 0.45 to 1 ug underwent reverse transcription with random hexamers. TCRdb independently ran MiXCR on the immunoSEQ multiplex PCR reads; one entry per CDR3 protein. The sample contains roughly 330,000 distinct CDR3 sequences, under 95% of which appear only once. The sequencing sample was made of CD4+ T cells from PBMCs. These receptors all stem from a human donor with multiple sclerosis.

A note on this clonotype: The junction and the germline gene differ at one end; a read error may be behind it. The chain couples TRBV29-1 to TRBJ2-2, with D possibly being TRBD1 (5 bases). Germline V gives CDR1 SQVTM, CDR2 ANQGSEA. The CDR3 totals 14 residues. Here the CDR3 reads CSVKDRSNTGELFF. The DNA of the CDR3 is TGCAGCGTTAAAGACAGATCGAACACCGGGGAGCTGTTTTTT.

Only one count was recorded for this clonotype. The chain uses TRBV2 and TRBJ2-5; 11 bases align to TRBD2. The CDR3 has 17 amino acids. V lost 4 bases, J lost 3 bases, and 10 bases stayed unmatched. Germline lookup yields CDR1 SNHLY and CDR2 FYNNEI. CDR3 DNA sequence: TGTGCCAGCAGTGCGGCTAGCGGGGGGACTTTGAAAGAGACCCAGTACTTC. The encoded protein is CASSAASGGTLKETQYF. Supplemented by reference TRBV2 and TRBJ2-5, the full variable domain reads EPEVTQTPSHQVTQMGQEVILRCVPISNHLYFYWYRQILGQKVEFLVSFYNNEISEKSEIFDDQFSVERPDGSNFTLKIRSTKLEDSAMYFCASSAASGGTLKETQYFGPGTRLLVL.

Details on this clonotype: Sequence at one end of the junction differs from germline and may be a read error. The gene calls are TRBV29-1 and TRBJ2-1, with D possibly TRBD2 on 6 matching bases. The CDR3 is 17 residues long. Germline values: CDR1 SQVTM, CDR2 ANQGSEA. For the CDR3, the DNA is TGCAGTGTTGAACGGTCGGGGACTTTTTACTCCTACAATGAGCAGTTCTTC. Translation: CSVERSGTFYSYNEQFF.

The chain carries TRBV11-2 and TRBJ2-1, with TRBD2 identical over 9 bases. V shed 3 bases, J shed 5 bases, and the junction held 5 bases outside the gene matches. The CDR3 covers 15 residues. Germline CDR1 reads SGHAT; CDR2 reads FQNNGV. The CDR3 spells CASSFSGLADNEQFF. DNA of the CDR3: TGTGCCAGCAGCTTTTCGGGACTAGCTGACAATGAGCAGTTCTTC.